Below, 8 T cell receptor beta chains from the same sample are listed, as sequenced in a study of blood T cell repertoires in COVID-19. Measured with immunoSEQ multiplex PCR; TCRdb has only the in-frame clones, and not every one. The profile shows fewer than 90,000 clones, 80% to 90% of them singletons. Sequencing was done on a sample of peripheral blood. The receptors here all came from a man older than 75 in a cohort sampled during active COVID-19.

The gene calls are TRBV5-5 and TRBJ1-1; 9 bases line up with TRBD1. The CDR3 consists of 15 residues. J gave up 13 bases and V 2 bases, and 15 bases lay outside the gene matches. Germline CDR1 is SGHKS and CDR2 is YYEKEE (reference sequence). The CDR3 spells CASSLNWDRVAVGFF. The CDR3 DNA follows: TGTGCCAGCAGCTTAAATTGGGACAGGGTGGCCGTCGGTTTCTTT. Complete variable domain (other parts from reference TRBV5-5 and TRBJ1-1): DAGVTQSPTHLIKTRGQQVTLRCSPISGHKSVSWYQQVLGQGPQFIFQYYEKEERGRGNFPDRFSARQFPNYSSELNVNALLLGDSALYLCASSLNWDRVAVGFFGQGTRLTVV.

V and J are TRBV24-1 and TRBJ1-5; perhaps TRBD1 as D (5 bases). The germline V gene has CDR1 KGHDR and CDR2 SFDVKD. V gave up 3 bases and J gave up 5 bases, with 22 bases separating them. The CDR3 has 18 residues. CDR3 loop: CATSDRATGGADHQPQHF. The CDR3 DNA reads TGTGCCACCAGTGATCGAGCCACAGGCGGGGCTGACCATCAGCCCCAGCATTTT.

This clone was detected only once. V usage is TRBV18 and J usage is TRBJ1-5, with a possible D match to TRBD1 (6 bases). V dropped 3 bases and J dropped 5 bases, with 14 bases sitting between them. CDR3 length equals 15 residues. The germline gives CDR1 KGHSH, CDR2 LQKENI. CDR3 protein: CASSPATGKDQPQHF. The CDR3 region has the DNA TGTGCCAGCTCACCCGCGACAGGAAAGGATCAGCCCCAGCATTTT.

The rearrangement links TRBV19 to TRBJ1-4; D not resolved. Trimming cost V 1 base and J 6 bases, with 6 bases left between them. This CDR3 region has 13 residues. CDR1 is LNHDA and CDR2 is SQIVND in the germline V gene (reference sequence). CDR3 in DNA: TGTGCCAGTAGTATAGTGGGAGATGAAAAACTGTTTTTT. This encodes CASSIVGDEKLFF.

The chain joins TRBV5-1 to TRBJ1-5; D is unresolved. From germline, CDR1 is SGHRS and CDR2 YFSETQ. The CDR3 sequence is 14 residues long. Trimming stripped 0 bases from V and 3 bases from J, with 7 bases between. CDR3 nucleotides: TGCGCCAGCAGCTTGGGGGCCCCCAATCAGCCCCAGCATTTT. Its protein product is CASSLGAPNQPQHF.

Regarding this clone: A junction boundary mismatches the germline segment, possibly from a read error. The CDR3 sequence: CASSLQSGTIPYGQYF. CDR3 nucleotide sequence: TGTGCCAGCAGCTTACAATCCGGGACTATCCCCTACGGGCAGTACTTC. The chain is built from TRBV7-8 and TRBJ2-7; 7 bases map to TRBD2. Germline CDR1 and CDR2: SGHVS and FQNEAQ. This CDR3 spans 16 amino acids.

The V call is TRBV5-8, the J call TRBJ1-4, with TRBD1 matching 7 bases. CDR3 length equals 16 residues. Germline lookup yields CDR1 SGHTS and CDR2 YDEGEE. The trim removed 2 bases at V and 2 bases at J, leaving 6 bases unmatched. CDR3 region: CASSFPYRGTNEKLFF. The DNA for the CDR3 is TGTGCCAGCAGCTTCCCTTACAGGGGTACTAATGAAAAACTGTTTTTT.

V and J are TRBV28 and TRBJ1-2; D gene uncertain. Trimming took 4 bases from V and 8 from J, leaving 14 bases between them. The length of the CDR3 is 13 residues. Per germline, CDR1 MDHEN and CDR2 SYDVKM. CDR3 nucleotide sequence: TGTGCCAGCAGTTCCCGAAACTTGGGCGGCTACACCTTC. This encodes CASSSRNLGGYTF.